This TCR beta chain was documented in a study of blood T cells in healthy people across ages. The authors ran a second PCR of 7 to 11 cycles using a sample-barcoded 5' primer and a J-beta primer mix. A template-switch adaptor with 12 random nucleotides tagged each cDNA molecule. TCRdb used MiXCR to reprocess the 5' RACE reads, holding one entry per CDR3 protein. Of hundreds of thousands of distinct CDR3 sequences listed, about 30% were seen once; the top ten hold roughly 14%. This clonotype was observed at least ten times. Trimming took off 1 base at V and 4 bases at J, with 10 bases between the two ends. This CDR3 is 14 amino acids long. CDR1 and CDR2 (germline): SGHTA, FQGNSA. Each sample gave at least 6.5 million isolated PBMCs.

Sequenced material: blood. The receptor comes from an elderly woman in good health. This sequence joins TRBV7-2 and TRBJ2-5, with D perhaps being TRBD1 or TRBD2 (6 bases each). CDR3 in DNA: TGTGCCAGCAGCTTAGACCCGGGGGCAGAGACCCAGTACTTC. Residues: CASSLDPGAETQYF.